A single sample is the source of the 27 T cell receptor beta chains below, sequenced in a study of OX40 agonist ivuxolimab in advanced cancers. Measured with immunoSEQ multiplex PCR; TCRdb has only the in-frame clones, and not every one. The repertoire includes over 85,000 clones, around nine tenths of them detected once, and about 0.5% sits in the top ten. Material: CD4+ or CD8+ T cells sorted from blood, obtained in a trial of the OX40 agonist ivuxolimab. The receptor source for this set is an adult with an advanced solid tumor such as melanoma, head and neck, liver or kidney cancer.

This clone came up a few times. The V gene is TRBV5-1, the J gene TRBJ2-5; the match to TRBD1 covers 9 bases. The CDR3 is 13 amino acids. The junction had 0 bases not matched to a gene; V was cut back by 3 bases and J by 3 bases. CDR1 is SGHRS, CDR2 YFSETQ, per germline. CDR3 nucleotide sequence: TGCGCCAGCAGCTGGGACAGGGAAGAGACCCAGTACTTC. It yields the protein CASSWDREETQYF.

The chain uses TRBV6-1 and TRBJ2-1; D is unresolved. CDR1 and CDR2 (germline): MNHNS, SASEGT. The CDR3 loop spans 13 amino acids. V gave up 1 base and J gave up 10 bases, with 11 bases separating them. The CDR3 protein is CASSEGGNWEQFF. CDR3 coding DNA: TGTGCCAGCAGTGAAGGTGGCAATTGGGAGCAGTTCTTC.

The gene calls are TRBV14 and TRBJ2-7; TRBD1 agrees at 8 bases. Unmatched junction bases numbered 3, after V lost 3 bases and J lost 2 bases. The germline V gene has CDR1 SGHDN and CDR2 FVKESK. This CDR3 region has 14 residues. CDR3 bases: TGTGCCAGCAGCCACCGACAGGGGACCTACGAGCAGTACTTC. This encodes CASSHRQGTYEQYF.

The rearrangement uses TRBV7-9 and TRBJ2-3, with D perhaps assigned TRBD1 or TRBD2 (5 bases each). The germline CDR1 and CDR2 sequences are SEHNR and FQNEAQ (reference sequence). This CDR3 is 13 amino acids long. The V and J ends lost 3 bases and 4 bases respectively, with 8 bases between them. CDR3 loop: CASSFLGADTQYF. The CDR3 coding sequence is TGTGCCAGCAGCTTCCTGGGGGCAGATACGCAGTATTTT.

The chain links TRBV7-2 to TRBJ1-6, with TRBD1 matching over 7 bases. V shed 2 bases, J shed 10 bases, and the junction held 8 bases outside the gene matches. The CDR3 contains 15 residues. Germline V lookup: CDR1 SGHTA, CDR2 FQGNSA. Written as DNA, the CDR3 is TGTGCCAGCAGCTTACCGGGACAGTATGTATCACCCCTCCACTTT. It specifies CASSLPGQYVSPLHF.

The CDR3 bases are TGCAGCGTTGGTCGGGGGAACACCGGGGAGCTGTTTTTT. It codes for CSVGRGNTGELFF. The chain combines TRBV29-1 with TRBJ2-2, with a possible D match to TRBD2 (5 bases). There are 13 residues in the CDR3. Trimming pared 4 bases from V and 1 base from J, leaving 7 bases between. Germline values: CDR1 SQVTM, CDR2 ANQGSEA.

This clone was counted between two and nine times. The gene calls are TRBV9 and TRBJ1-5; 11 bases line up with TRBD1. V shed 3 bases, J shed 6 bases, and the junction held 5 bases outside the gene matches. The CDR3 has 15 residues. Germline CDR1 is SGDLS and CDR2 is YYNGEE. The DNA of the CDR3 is TGTGCCAGCAGCGCCGGGACAGGGGGAATTCAGCCCCAGCATTTT. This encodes CASSAGTGGIQPQHF.

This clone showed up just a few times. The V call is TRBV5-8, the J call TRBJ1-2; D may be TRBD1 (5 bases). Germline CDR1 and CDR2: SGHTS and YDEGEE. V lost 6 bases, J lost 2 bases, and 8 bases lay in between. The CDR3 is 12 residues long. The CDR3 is CASTGPNYGYTF. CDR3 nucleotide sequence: TGTGCCAGCACAGGGCCCAACTATGGCTACACCTTC.

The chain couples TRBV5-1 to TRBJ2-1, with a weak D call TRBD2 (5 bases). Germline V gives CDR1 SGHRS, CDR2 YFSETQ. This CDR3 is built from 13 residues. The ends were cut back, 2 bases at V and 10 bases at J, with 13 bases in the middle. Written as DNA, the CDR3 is TGCGCCAGCAGCTTCGAGGGAAATCGAGAGCAGTTCTTC. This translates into CASSFEGNREQFF.

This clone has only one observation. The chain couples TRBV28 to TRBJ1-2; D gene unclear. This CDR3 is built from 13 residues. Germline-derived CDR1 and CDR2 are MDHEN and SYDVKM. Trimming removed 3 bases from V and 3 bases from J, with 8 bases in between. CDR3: CASSLSTDYGYTF. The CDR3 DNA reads TGTGCCAGCAGTTTGTCAACTGACTATGGCTACACCTTC.

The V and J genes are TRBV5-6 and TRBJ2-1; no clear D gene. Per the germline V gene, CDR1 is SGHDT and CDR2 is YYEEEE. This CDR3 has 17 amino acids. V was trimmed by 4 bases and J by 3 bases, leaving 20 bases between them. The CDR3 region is CASSPLILSDYYNEQFF. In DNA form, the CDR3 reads TGTGCCAGCAGCCCGCTCATCCTCTCGGATTACTACAATGAGCAGTTCTTC.

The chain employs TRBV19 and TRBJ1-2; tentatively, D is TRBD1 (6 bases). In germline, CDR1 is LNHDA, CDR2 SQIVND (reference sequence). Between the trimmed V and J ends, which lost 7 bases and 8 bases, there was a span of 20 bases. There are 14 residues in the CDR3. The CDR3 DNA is TGTGCCAGTACCGCCCCGGGGGCGGCTCGCGGCTACACCTTC. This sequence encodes CASTAPGAARGYTF.

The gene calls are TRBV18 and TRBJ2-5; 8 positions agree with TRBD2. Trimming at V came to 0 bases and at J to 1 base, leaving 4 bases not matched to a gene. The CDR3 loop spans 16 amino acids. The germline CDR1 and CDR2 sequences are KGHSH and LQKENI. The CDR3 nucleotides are TGTGCCAGCTCACCACCTGGCGGGGGGCCCCAAGAGACCCAGTACTTC. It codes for CASSPPGGGPQETQYF.

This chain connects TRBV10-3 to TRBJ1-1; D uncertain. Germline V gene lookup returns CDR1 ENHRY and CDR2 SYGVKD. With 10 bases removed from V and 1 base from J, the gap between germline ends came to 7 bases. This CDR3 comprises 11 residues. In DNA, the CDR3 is TGTGCCACCCACCAGAACACTGAAGCTTTCTTT. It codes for CATHQNTEAFF.

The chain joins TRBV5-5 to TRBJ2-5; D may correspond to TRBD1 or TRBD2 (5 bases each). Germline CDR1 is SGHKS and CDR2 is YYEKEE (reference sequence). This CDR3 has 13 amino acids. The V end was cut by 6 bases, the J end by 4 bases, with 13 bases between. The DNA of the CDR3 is TGTGCCAGCACAGCCCCGGGGCGAGAGACCCAGTACTTC. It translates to CASTAPGRETQYF. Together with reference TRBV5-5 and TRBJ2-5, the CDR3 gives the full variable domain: DAGVTQSPTHLIKTRGQQVTLRCSPISGHKSVSWYQQVLGQGPQFIFQYYEKEERGRGNFPDRFSARQFPNYSSELNVNALLLGDSALYLCASTAPGRETQYFGPGTRLLVL.

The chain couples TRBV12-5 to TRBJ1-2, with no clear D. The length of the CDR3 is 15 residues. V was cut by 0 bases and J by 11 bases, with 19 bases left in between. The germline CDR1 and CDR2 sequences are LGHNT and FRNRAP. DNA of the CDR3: TGTGCTAGTGGTTTGGTGCCTCTCCTACAAGGGAAGTACACCTTC. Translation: CASGLVPLLQGKYTF. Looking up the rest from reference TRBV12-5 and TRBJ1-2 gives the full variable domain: DARVTQTPRHKVTEMGQEVTMRCQPILGHNTVFWYRQTMMQGLELLAYFRNRAPLDDSGMPKDRFSAEMPDATLATLKIQPSEPRDSAVYFCASGLVPLLQGKYTFGSGTRLTVV.

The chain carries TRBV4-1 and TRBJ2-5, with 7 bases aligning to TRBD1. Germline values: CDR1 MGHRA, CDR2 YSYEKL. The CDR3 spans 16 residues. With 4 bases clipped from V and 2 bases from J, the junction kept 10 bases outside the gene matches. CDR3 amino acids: CASSPRLQGPQETQYF. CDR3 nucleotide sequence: TGCGCCAGCAGCCCTCGACTACAGGGGCCTCAAGAGACCCAGTACTTC.

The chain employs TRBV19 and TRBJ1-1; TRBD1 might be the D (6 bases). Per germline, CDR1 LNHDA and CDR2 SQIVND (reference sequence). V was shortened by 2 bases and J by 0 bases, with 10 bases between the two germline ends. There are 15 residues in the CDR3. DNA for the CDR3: TGTGCCAGTAGTATAACGGACAGCATGAACACTGAAGCTTTCTTT. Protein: CASSITDSMNTEAFF.

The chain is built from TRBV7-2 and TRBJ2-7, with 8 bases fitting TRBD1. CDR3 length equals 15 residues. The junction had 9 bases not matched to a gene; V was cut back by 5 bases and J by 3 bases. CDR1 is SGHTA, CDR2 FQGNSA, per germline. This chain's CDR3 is CASSHGQGPHYEQYF. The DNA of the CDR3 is TGTGCCAGCAGCCATGGACAGGGCCCCCACTACGAGCAGTACTTC.

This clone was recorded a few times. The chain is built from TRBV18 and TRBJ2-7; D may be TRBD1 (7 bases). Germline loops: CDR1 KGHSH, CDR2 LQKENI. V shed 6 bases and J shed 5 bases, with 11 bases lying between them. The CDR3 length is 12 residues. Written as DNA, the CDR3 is TGTGCCAGCTCCCAGGGGGGCAACGAGCAGTACTTC. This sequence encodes CASSQGGNEQYF. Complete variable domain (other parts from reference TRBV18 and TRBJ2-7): NAGVMQNPRHLVRRRGQEARLRCSPMKGHSHVYWYRQLPEEGLKFMVYLQKENIIDESGMPKERFSAEFPKEGPSILRIQQVVRGDSAAYFCASSQGGNEQYFGPGTRLTVT.

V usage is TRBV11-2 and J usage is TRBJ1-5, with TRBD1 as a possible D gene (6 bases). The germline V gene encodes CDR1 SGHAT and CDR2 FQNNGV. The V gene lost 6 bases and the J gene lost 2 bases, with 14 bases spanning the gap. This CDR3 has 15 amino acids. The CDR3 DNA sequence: TGTGCCAGCAGTCCAGGGGACCGCCGCAATCAGCCCCAGCATTTT. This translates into CASSPGDRRNQPQHF.

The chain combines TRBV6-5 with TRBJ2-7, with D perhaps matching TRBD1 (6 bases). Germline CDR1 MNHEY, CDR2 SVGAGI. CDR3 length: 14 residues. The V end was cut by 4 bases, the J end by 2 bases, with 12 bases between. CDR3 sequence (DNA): TGTGCCAGCAGTTCTCCGGACAGCGCCTACGAGCAGTACTTC. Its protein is CASSSPDSAYEQYF.

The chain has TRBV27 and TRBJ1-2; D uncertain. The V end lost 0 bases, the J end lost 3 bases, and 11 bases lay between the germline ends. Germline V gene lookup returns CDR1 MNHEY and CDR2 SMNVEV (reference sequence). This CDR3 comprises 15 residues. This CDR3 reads CASSLSTQSDYGYTF. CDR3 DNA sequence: TGTGCCAGCAGTTTATCGACCCAATCGGACTATGGCTACACCTTC.

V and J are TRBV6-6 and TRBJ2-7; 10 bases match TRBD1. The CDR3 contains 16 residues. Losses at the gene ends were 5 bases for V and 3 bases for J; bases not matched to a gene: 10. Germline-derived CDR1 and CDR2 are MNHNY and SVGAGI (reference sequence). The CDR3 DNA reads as TGTGCCAGCAGTCCCAAGGACAGGGGGGTCCTCTACGAGCAGTACTTC. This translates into CASSPKDRGVLYEQYF.

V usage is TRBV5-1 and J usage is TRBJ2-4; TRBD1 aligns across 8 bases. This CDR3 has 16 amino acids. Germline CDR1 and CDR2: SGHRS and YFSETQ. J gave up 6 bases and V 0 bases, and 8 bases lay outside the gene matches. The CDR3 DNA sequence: TGCGCCAGCAGCTTGGGGACAGGGCTCGTAGGAAACATTCAGTACTTC. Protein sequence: CASSLGTGLVGNIQYF.

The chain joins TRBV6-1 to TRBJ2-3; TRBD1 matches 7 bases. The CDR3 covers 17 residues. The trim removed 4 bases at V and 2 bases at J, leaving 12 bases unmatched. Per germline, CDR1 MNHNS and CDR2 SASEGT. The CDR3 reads CASSALRQGRATDTQYF. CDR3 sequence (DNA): TGTGCCAGCAGTGCATTAAGACAGGGACGGGCCACAGATACGCAGTATTTT.

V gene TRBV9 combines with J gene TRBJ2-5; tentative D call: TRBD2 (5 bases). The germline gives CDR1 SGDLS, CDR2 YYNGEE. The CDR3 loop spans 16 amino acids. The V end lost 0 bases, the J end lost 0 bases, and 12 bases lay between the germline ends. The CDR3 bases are TGTGCCAGCAGCGTAGGGAGAGGGCAGTACCAAGAGACCCAGTACTTC. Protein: CASSVGRGQYQETQYF.